What follows are 11 T cell receptor beta chains derived from one specimen sequenced in a study of shared clonotypes between healthy human individuals. Repertoires were generated with immunoSEQ multiplex PCR, while TCRdb's copy carries only in-frame clones and drops some. The repertoire holds roughly 680,000 clones, with 72% as singletons. Sequences were obtained from memory CD4+ T cells sorted from blood. Subset: CD45RA-negative fraction. Receptor source: a woman aged 25 to 45 in good health.

The V gene is TRBV4-1, the J gene TRBJ2-6; either TRBD1 or TRBD2 may fit D (5 bases each). Per germline, CDR1 MGHRA and CDR2 YSYEKL. V was shortened by 1 base and J by 2 bases, with 9 bases between the two germline ends. This CDR3 is 16 amino acids long. The CDR3 here is CASSQVGVAGANVLTF. The CDR3, as DNA: TGCGCCAGCAGCCAAGTGGGGGTAGCTGGGGCCAACGTCCTGACTTTC.

The chain carries TRBV28 and TRBJ1-1; TRBD1 might be the D (6 bases). Germline V lookup: CDR1 MDHEN, CDR2 SYDVKM. The CDR3 covers 15 residues. With 8 bases removed from V and 2 bases from J, the gap between germline ends came to 18 bases. CDR3 nucleotide sequence: TGTGCCAGCTGGGGGGCAGGGGTGGCAAACACTGAAGCTTTCTTT. Translation gives CASWGAGVANTEAFF.

This clone was observed many times. The rearrangement joins TRBV19 to TRBJ2-7, with 14 bases matching TRBD2. The CDR3 totals 16 residues. CDR1 and CDR2 from the germline V gene are LNHDA and SQIVND (reference sequence). The J segment lost 3 bases and the V segment lost 6 bases, leaving 7 bases of the junction unmatched. In DNA form, the CDR3 reads TGTGCCAGTAGGGGACTAGCGGGAGAAACGGGCTACGAGCAGTACTTC. Residues: CASRGLAGETGYEQYF.

The V call is TRBV13, the J call TRBJ2-3, with a possible D match to TRBD2 (6 bases). The germline V gene has CDR1 PRHDT and CDR2 FYEKMQ (reference sequence). V was trimmed by 1 base and J by 1 base, leaving 15 bases between them. CDR3 length equals 17 residues. The CDR3 is CASSLAQGWEGTDTQYF. The CDR3 bases are TGTGCCAGCAGCTTAGCCCAGGGATGGGAGGGCACAGATACGCAGTATTTT.

The chain carries TRBV18 and TRBJ1-1; D unresolved. Germline CDR1 KGHSH, CDR2 LQKENI. The CDR3 is made up of 12 amino acids. Trimming took off 3 bases at V and 1 base at J, with 3 bases between the two ends. The CDR3 region has the DNA TGTGCCAGCTCACCGGCGAACACTGAAGCTTTCTTT. It specifies CASSPANTEAFF.

The chain combines TRBV4-1 with TRBJ2-5; no clear D. The CDR3 runs 13 residues. V dropped 1 base and J dropped 4 bases, with 7 bases sitting between them. Germline V gives CDR1 MGHRA, CDR2 YSYEKL. CDR3 residues: CASSQGRIETQYF. The CDR3 coding sequence is TGCGCCAGCAGCCAAGGTAGAATAGAGACCCAGTACTTC.

This sequence joins TRBV5-4 and TRBJ2-7, with D maybe TRBD2 (6 bases). The V end lost 2 bases, the J end lost 0 bases, and 15 bases lay between the germline ends. This CDR3 contains 16 residues. CDR1 SGHNT and CDR2 YYREEE come from the germline V gene (reference sequence). The CDR3 is CASSFGGGQSSYEQYF. The CDR3 DNA reads as TGTGCCAGCAGCTTTGGAGGAGGGCAAAGCTCCTACGAGCAGTACTTC. The whole variable domain, filled in from reference TRBV5-4 and TRBJ2-7, reads ETGVTQSPTHLIKTRGQQVTLRCSSQSGHNTVSWYQQALGQGPQFIFQYYREEENGRGNFPPRFSGLQFPNYSSELNVNALELDDSALYLCASSFGGGQSSYEQYFGPGTRLTVT.

The V call is TRBV5-1, the J call TRBJ1-1; possible D gene TRBD1, 6 bases. There are 17 residues in the CDR3. V lost 3 bases to trimming and J lost 1 base, with 19 bases between them. CDR1 is SGHRS and CDR2 is YFSETQ in the germline V gene. As DNA, the CDR3 is TGCGCCAGCAGCTGGAGCCAACCGGGGGCGCGGAACACTGAAGCTTTCTTT. Residues: CASSWSQPGARNTEAFF.

This clone was counted a single time. V usage is TRBV15 and J usage is TRBJ1-5; D not resolved. The CDR3 runs 14 residues. Germline CDR1 reads LNHNV; CDR2 reads YYDKDF (reference sequence). V lost 0 bases and J lost 5, with 8 bases in between. CDR3 protein: CATSRDSQDQPQHF. CDR3 sequence (DNA): TGTGCCACCAGCAGAGATTCCCAGGATCAGCCCCAGCATTTT.

A word on this clone: This may be a read error: a much more frequent sequence differs by one nucleotide. The identical CDR3 is also encoded by other nucleotide sequences in the sample. The chain couples TRBV28 to TRBJ1-3; 10 nucleotides align to TRBD1. Germline assignment: CDR1 MDHEN and CDR2 SYDVKM. This CDR3 comprises 15 residues. The ends lost 6 bases at V and 4 bases at J; junction bases unmatched: 6. CDR3 DNA sequence: TGTGCCAGCAGCTCCGGACAGGGGGACGGAAACACCATATATTTT. It encodes CASSSGQGDGNTIYF.

This clone was found a few times. This sequence joins TRBV28 and TRBJ2-2; 8 bases match TRBD1. The V segment lost 5 bases and the J segment 1 base; nucleotides outside the gene matches: 12. The germline V gene has CDR1 MDHEN and CDR2 SYDVKM. The CDR3 is made up of 18 amino acids. The DNA for the CDR3 is TGTGCCAGCAGTCCAAACCGCTGGACAGGGCAGAACACCGGGGAGCTGTTTTTT. Its translation is CASSPNRWTGQNTGELFF.